This TCR beta chain was profiled in a study of blood T cells in healthy people across ages. Study information: About one barcoded beta molecule per two T cells came from capture by template switching.

A second 7 to 11 cycle PCR used barcoded and J-beta primers. Each single sample gave us at least 3 million CDR3-containing paired-end reads. TCRdb processed the 5' RACE reads anew with MiXCR; each CDR3 protein has one entry. This sample yields roughly 1.9 million distinct CDR3 sequences, of which more than 35% are seen a single time; roughly 24% belongs to the top ten. Findings and caveats of the study: Fewer expanded clones and more diversity marked long-lived versus aged donors.

About this clonotype itself: Antigen unknown.

Germline CDR1 is SEHNR and CDR2 is FQNEAQ (reference sequence). The CDR3 has 13 amino acids. Between the trimmed V and J ends, which lost 5 bases and 4 bases, there was a span of 11 bases. RNA extraction gave at least 5.5 micrograms of total RNA per sample. Specimen: blood. V is TRBV7-9 and J is TRBJ1-2, with no clear D. This receptor was identified in a human donor in good health. CDR3 region: CASSDGRIYGYTF. CDR3 DNA: TGTGCCAGCAGCGATGGACGGATCTATGGCTACACCTTC.